This T cell receptor (beta chain) originates from a study of T cells after yellow fever vaccination. V was trimmed by 4 bases and J by 2 bases, leaving 22 bases between them. Looked up from germline, CDR1 is LGHNA and CDR2 is YSLEER. The CDR3 is 18 amino acids. This clonotype showed up many times. The antigen remains undetermined. Study-wide points: Although the secondary response was weaker, it peaked faster, at day 5 versus 15. Abundant clonotypes from the bulk population could have been carried over as contaminants into FACS-sorted repertoires. There was a small share of clonotypes that showed up in both the CD4 and CD8 compartments.

Universal primer sites and UMIs were introduced during 5'RACE template-switching synthesis of TCR cDNA. Each CDR3 protein is one row after TCRdb ran MiXCR on the 5' RACE reads. This sample has some 300,000 distinct CDR3 sequences; around 3.9% occur once, and the top ten carry around 24%. The chain has TRBV4-3 and TRBJ2-3, with D possibly called TRBD1 or TRBD2 (6 bases each). This sample comprised PBMCs, obtained on the day of the yellow fever booster vaccination. The receptor was isolated from a man aged 18-30 years who received the YFV17D yellow fever vaccine. The CDR3 nucleotides read TGCGCCAGCAGCCGAGGGGGTGGAGGGCGCGGATTCACAGATACGCAGTATTTT. It yields the protein CASSRGGGGRGFTDTQYF.